What follows describes a single T cell receptor beta chain. Its antigen remains undetermined. One base away there is no much larger clone; base qualities are not given. The cohort was made up of around 720 healthy bone marrow donors. At the time of sampling, every cohort member was nominally healthy, though immune exposures that went unrecorded were likely present. The donor tested CMV seropositive, placing the donor among the 289 seropositive members of the cohort. A peripheral blood sample was provided by each donor, and peripheral blood mononuclear cells were used for TCR beta sequencing. The Qiagen DNeasy Blood Extraction Kit was used to extract genomic DNA from the blood cell samples. The entry originates in a study of cytomegalovirus exposure and HLA in healthy donors (dated by TCRdb to 2016 to 2017). Some background on the complete study: In an earlier analysis of 550 to 750 of the donors, about 270 Gb of sequence data and 120 million or so unique TCR beta sequences from 150 million to 200 million T cells were reported. Around 300 gigabases of sequencing data and some 85 million unique TCR sequences were included in an early release covering around 650 HLA-typed donors. Of the 300 to 400 genotyped donors, over 70% fell in the genetic ancestry cluster associated with self-reported Caucasian donors. The aim of the study was to test whether cataloging public T cell receptors could identify signatures of past pathogen exposure. The study used immunosequencing to profile the T cell repertoires of some 600 subjects and linked those repertoires to cytomegalovirus serostatus. In addition to the first cohort of 650 to 800 subjects, a separate validation cohort of some 120 different subjects was used. The study combined high-throughput TCR immunosequencing, statistical association of individual TCRs with disease status, and machine learning to predict cytomegalovirus infection status. To study patterns of TCR occurrence, a later analysis re-analyzed previously published TCR beta repertoires from several hundred donors and added high-resolution HLA genotyping. The later analysis used no new phenotypic data to find candidate immune exposures, relying instead on TCR beta sequences and their occurrence across donors. An earlier analysis of several hundred of the donors used high-throughput TCR beta sequencing to judge whether each TCR beta V gene segment behaved as functional or pseudogenic. Donor age, sex, ethnicity and CMV serostatus were compiled alongside the repertoire data. A later genetic analysis used genome-wide SNP genotypes for about 65% of the 666 donors, treating that subset as a discovery cohort. All discovery cohort repertoires had been generated using a single sequencing platform. HLA typing included class I and class II loci at four-digit resolution. The number of donors typed differed by locus, with 629-630 for A, B, C, DRB1 and DQB1, around 500 for DQA1, 600 to 610 for DPA1, and over 400 for DPB1. Because of strong linkage in the cohort, roughly 5 DR-DQ haplotypes were treated as single units for association and clustering. Among 398 genotyped donors of the cohort, an average of approximately 240,000 unique TCR beta nucleotide sequences were sequenced per donor, around a sixth of them non-productive.

The library was generated by the immunoSEQ multiplex PCR assay. A mixture of 60 forward primers for TCR Vbeta segments and 13 reverse primers for TCR Jbeta segments was used in the multiplex PCR. The CDR3 region of rearranged TCR beta genes was amplified from genomic DNA with a multiplex PCR assay. Amplified TCR beta libraries were sequenced as 87-base-pair reads on the Illumina HiSeq System. Regarding the original processing steps: A later analysis counted about 80 million unique TCR beta chains across the 600 to 850 repertoires, and some 11 million of these chains were shared by at least two donors. Raw reads were error-corrected and collapsed into unique sequences with a nearest-neighbor algorithm that merged closely related sequences to remove PCR and sequencing errors. Alignment of CDR3 sequences to IMGT reference sequences was used to assign V, D and J gene segments. For a sequence to be retained, a match of at least six nucleotides was required to both a V gene segment and a J gene segment. A rearrangement counted as productive if the CDR3 had no stop codons and remained in frame with V and J, and every other rearrangement counted as non-productive. Following IMGT convention, CDR3 was defined as the stretch from the second conserved V-encoded cysteine up to the conserved J-encoded phenylalanine. Sequences without an unambiguous match to a single V gene segment were excluded from the earlier analysis of approximately 600 of the donors. An earlier analysis of several hundred of the donors classified V segments as functional when productive rearrangements were above 56.7% and as segregating when the standard deviation between donors was above 5%. A statistical classification framework was built to diagnose cytomegalovirus status from the catalog of TCR beta chain sequences. In a later analysis, TCR nucleotide sequences were compared against IMGT/GENE-DB human TR gene sequences so that V and J genes could be assigned. A later analysis assigned CDR3 sequences and most-parsimonious VDJ recombination scenarios with the TCRdist pipeline. In a later analysis, every TCR beta chain was defined by the combination of its CDR3 amino acid sequence and its V-gene family, and reads without a unique V-gene family were dropped. In a later analysis, nearly 600 highly shared, low-generation-probability nucleotide sequences were removed to address suspected cross-contamination and a sequencing artifact. In a later analysis, a clonal expansion index for each public chain was calculated from normalized within-repertoire ranks of inferred template counts. In a later analysis, generation probabilities were computed with a VDJ recombination model fitted to out-of-frame rearrangements, and the resulting probabilities were checked against IGoR. A later analysis scored TCR-TCR, TCR-HLA and TCR-CMV co-occurrence with hypergeometric tests, applying a repertoire-size bias correction to TCR pairs. In a later analysis, false discovery rates were estimated by permuting HLA or CMV assignments 20 times. A later analysis grouped co-occurring TCRs with DBSCAN, adding TCRdist sequence similarity when clustering within HLA-allele-positive subsets. Repertoires with fewer than 30,000 or more than 120,000 public chains, plus five repertoires with anomalous nucleotide sharing, were excluded from co-occurrence clustering. Imported from immuneACCESS, the table was reduced by TCRdb to in-frame sequences with V and J called. These copies leave out some clones; in studies compared against another copy, an unresolved V gene accounts for under half, and the cause of the remainder is not known. D and trimming were read from the DNA, whereas the V and J calls and clone size are those reported in that table. This sample gives around 190,000 clones in total; roughly four fifths of them show up just once. 3.4% of the sample is held by the ten biggest clonotypes.

CDR1 and CDR2 are read off the germline V gene as MNHNS and SASEGT. The CDR3, from cysteine to phenylalanine, totals 12 residues. CDR3 DNA is the only sequence kept; it has 36 bases, read in frame from the first base. The V end loses 2 bases and the J end loses 8 bases, and a stretch of 6 bases separates them. Overall study outcomes, separate from this receptor: The 87-base-pair reads could not distinguish some IMGT-functional V segments, including TRBV6-2 and TRBV6-3, so those segments were excluded. A later genetic analysis reported fewer N-insertions in productive TCRs among donors in an Asian-associated ancestry cluster than the roughly 650-donor mean. In an earlier analysis of about 540 of the donors, most TCR beta V segments were observed in productive rearrangements about 87% or about 30% of the time, broadly matching IMGT annotations. According to the authors, the approach could potentially be generalized to other disease states and immunological phenotypes. Because HLA typing was missing for some donors at each locus, association tests included only the typed subset. According to a later analysis, most CMV-associated TCR beta chains appeared to be HLA-restricted, and the HLA associations seemed to be driven largely by CMV exposure. The cohort was sequenced for TCR beta chains only, and without alpha or paired-chain data the features that could be detected were limited. Most TCR sequences were seen in very few donors, while some public TCRs were found in many individuals. When HLA alleles, especially DR and DQ, strongly co-occurred, attributing TCR associations to individual alleles was difficult. A cluster of highly shared sequence variants was judged likely to be a technical artifact of the sequencing pipeline. Because counts were too low, around 18 rarely observed V segments, including chromosome 9 orphons, were left out of the earlier analysis of some 600 of the donors. According to a later analysis, parvovirus B19, influenza, CMV and Epstein-Barr virus appeared linked to several top co-occurrence clusters. A later analysis found that TCR association rates varied across HLA loci, with DRB1 alleles showing the most associated TCRs and HLA-C alleles the fewest. Roughly uniform sequencing depth across donors was assumed in presence/absence analyses, although this assumption may not hold. Immune exposure information for the cohort was limited to CMV serostatus. V-gene and J-gene trimming of TCR beta chains was associated with a missense DCLRE1C variant in a later genetic analysis, and the association was replicated in an independent cohort. Cytomegalovirus status was reported to be diagnosed by the classifier with high specificity and sensitivity in both the original and validation cohorts. The study gave a list of 150 to 200 TCR beta chains associated with cytomegalovirus. In a later analysis, HLA-associated TCR beta chains were found to be more clonally expanded and to have lower generation probabilities than equally common non-associated chains. Linkage disequilibrium might explain the correlated functional status among segregating V segments, but an unknown experimental factor could not be excluded. In vitro tests confirmed that a few of the cytomegalovirus-associated TCR beta chains recognize cytomegalovirus antigens. A later analysis associated about 17,000 TCR beta sequences with specific HLA alleles at a false discovery rate of 0.05. A further reported finding was that TCR beta sequences accurately predicted the HLA-A and HLA-B alleles for most subjects in the first cohort.

This chain joins TRBV6-1 to TRBJ1-4; a weak D assignment points to TRBD1 (5 bases agree). This TCR was recovered from a man in his forties in good health and CMV-seropositive. The sample consisted of PBMCs. Here is the DNA: TGTGCCAGCAGTGAAAACAGGGAAAAACTGTTTTTT. It is translated as CASSENREKLFF.